This T cell receptor beta chain was identified in a study of OX40 agonist ivuxolimab in advanced cancers. Study findings and constraints: CD4+ T cells averaged fewer expanded clones than CD8+ T cells.

Details on this clone: Its antigen is as yet unknown.

TCRdb's copy holds only in-frame clones and misses some; the assay was immunoSEQ multiplex PCR. The sample yields approximately 76,000 clones, around 94% seen once. With 3 bases clipped from V and 9 bases from J, the junction kept 6 bases outside the gene matches. The length of the CDR3 is 15 residues. Germline CDR1 reads SGDLS; CDR2 reads YYNGEE. This sequence originates from an adult with an advanced solid tumor such as melanoma, head and neck, liver or kidney cancer. The sequencing used CD4+ or CD8+ T cells sorted from blood, collected in a trial of the OX40 agonist ivuxolimab. This chain links TRBV9 with TRBJ2-1, with 13 positions matching TRBD2. The CDR3 spells CASSGTSGSLREQFF. The CDR3 DNA sequence: TGTGCCAGCAGCGGGACTAGCGGGAGTCTCCGTGAGCAGTTCTTC.